This TCR beta chain was recorded in a study of T cell responses to AZD1222 COVID-19 vaccine. Study-level results: Baseline seropositivity occurred in only six AZD1222 recipients.

Trimming at V came to 5 bases and at J to 3 bases, leaving 3 bases not matched to a gene. Germline V gives CDR1 SGHAT, CDR2 FQDESV (reference sequence). The CDR3 is made up of 15 amino acids. Of note for this clone: Its antigen is unknown.

Here immunoSEQ multiplex PCR was the method, and the copy in TCRdb shows in-frame clones only, minus some. The repertoire consists of tens of thousands of clones, with approximately 80% occurring once and the leading ten covering 3.5% to 4.5%. The chain carries TRBV11-1 and TRBJ2-1; 11 bases line up with TRBD2. The TCR originated in an adult who received the AZD1222 COVID-19 vaccine. Sequenced here: peripheral blood, sampled 28 days after the second AZD1222 dose. The CDR3 sequence: CASSALAGGYNEQFF. CDR3 DNA: TGTGCCAGCAGCGCCCTAGCGGGGGGCTACAATGAGCAGTTCTTC.